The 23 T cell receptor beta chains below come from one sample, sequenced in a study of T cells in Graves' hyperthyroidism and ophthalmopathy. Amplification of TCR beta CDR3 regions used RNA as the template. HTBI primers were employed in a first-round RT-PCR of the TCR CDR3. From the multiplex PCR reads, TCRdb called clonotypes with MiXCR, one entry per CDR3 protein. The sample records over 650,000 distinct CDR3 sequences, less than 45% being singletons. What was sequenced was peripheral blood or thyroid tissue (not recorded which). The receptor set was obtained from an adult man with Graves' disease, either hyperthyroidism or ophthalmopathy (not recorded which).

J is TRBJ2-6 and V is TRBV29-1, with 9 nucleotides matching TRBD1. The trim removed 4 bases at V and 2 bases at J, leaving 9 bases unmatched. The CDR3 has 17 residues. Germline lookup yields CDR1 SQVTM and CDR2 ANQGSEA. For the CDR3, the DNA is TGCAGCGTTGCACAGGGACAGGGAGAGGCTGGGGCCAACGTCCTGACTTTC. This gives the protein CSVAQGQGEAGANVLTF.

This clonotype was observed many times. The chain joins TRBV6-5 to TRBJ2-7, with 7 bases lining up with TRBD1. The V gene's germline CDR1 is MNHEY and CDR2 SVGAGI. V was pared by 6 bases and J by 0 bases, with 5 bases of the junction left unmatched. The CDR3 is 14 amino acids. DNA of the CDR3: TGTGCCAGCAGCCCGACAGGGCCCTCCTACGAGCAGTACTTC. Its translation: CASSPTGPSYEQYF.

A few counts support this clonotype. The DNA for the CDR3 is TGCGCCAGCACACTTAGGAGAGACAATCAGCCCCAGCATTTT. Amino acids: CASTLRRDNQPQHF. V usage is TRBV5-1 and J usage is TRBJ1-5; no reliable D call. The length of the CDR3 is 14 residues. V lost 6 bases and J lost 3, with 13 bases in between. In germline, CDR1 is SGHRS, CDR2 YFSETQ.

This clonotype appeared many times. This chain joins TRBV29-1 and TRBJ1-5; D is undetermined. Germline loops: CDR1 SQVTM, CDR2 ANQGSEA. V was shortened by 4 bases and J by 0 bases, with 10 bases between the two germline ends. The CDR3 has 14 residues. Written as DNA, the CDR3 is TGCAGCGTTGGGTCCGGAAATAGCAATCAGCCCCAGCATTTT. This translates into CSVGSGNSNQPQHF. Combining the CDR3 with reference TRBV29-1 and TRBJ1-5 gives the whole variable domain SAVISQKPSRDICQRGTSLTIQCQVDSQVTMMFWYRQQPGQSLTLIATANQGSEATYESGFVIDKFPISRPNLTFSTLTVSNMSPEDSSIYLCSVGSGNSNQPQHFGDGTRLSIL.

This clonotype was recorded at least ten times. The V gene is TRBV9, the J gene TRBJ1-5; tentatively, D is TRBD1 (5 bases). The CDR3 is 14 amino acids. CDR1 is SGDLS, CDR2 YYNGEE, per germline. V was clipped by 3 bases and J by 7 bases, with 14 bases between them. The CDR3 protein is CASSGGGWEQPQHF. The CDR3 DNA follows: TGTGCCAGCAGCGGGGGCGGATGGGAACAGCCCCAGCATTTT.

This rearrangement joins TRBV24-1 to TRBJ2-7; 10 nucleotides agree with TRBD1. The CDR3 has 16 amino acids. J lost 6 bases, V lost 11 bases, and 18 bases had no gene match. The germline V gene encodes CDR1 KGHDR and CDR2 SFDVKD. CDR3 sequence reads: CASSPRVRTGGSEQYF. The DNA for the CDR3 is TGTGCCAGCTCACCAAGAGTCAGGACAGGGGGTTCCGAGCAGTACTTC.

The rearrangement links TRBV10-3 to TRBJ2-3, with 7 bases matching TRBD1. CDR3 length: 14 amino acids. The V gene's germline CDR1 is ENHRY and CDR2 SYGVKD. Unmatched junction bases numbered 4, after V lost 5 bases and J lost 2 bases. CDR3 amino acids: CAISKTGFTDTQYF. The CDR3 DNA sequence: TGTGCCATCAGTAAGACAGGGTTCACAGATACGCAGTATTTT.

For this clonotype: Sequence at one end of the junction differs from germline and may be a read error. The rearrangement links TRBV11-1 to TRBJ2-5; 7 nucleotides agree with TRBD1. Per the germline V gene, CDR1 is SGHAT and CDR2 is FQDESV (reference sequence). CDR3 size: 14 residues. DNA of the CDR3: TGTGCCGGCAGCTTAGAAGGGACAGAAGAGACCCAGTACTTC. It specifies CAGSLEGTEETQYF. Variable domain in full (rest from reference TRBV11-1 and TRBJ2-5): EAEVAQSPRYKITEKSQAVAFWCDPISGHATLYWYRQILGQGPELLVQFQDESVVDDSQLPKDRFSAERLKGVDSTLKIQPAELGDSAMYLCAGSLEGTEETQYFGPGTRLLVL.

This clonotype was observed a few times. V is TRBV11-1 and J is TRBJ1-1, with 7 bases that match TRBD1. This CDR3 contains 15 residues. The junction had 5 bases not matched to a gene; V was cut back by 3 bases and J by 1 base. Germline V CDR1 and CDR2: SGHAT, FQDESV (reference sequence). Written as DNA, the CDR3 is TGTGCCAGCAGCTTCGCCGGGACAGCGAACACTGAAGCTTTCTTT. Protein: CASSFAGTANTEAFF.

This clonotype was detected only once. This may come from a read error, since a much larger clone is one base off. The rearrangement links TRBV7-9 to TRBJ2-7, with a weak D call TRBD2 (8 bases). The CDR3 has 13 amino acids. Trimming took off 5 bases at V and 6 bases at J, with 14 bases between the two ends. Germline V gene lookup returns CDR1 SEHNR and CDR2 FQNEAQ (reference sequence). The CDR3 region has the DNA TGTGCCAGCAGCGACGGGAGGGACAGCGAGCAGTACTTC. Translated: CASSDGRDSEQYF.

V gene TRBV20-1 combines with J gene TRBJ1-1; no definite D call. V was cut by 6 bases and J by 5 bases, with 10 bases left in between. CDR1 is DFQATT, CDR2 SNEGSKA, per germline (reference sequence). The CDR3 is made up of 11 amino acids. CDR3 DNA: TGCAGTGCCAAGACTGGGACTGAAGCTTTCTTT. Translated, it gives CSAKTGTEAFF.

This CDR3 reads CASGRGLTGELFF. DNA of the CDR3: TGTGCCAGCGGTAGGGGGCTTACCGGGGAGCTGTTTTTT. The genes are TRBV2 and TRBJ2-2, with 7 bases identical to TRBD1. Germline CDR1 and CDR2: SNHLY and FYNNEI. Trimming at V came to 8 bases and at J to 5 bases, leaving 5 bases not matched to a gene. This CDR3 contains 13 residues.

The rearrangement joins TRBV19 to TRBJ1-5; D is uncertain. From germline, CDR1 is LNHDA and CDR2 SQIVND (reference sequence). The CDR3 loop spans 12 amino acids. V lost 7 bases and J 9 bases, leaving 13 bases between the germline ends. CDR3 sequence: CASNRAPGPQHF. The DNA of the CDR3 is TGTGCCAGTAATCGGGCACCGGGGCCCCAGCATTTT.

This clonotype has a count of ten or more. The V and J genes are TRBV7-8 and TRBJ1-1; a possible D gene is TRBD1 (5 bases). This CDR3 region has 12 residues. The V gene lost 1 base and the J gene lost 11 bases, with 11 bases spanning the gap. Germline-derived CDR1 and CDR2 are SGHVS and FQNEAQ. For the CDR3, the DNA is TGTGCCAGCAGCTTAGGGGGCGGGGACGCTTTCTTT. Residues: CASSLGGGDAFF. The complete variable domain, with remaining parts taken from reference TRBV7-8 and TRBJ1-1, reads GAGVSQSPRYKVAKRGQDVALRCDPISGHVSLFWYQQALGQGPEFLTYFQNEAQLDKSGLPSDRFFAERPEGSVSTLKIQRTQQEDSAVYLCASSLGGGDAFFGQGTRLTVV.

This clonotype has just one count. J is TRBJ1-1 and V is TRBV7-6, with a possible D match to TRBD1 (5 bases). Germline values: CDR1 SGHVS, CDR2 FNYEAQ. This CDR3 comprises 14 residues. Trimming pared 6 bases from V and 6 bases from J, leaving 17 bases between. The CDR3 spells CASSFQGGNPEAFF. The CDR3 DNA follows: TGTGCCAGCAGTTTCCAGGGTGGGAATCCTGAAGCTTTCTTT.

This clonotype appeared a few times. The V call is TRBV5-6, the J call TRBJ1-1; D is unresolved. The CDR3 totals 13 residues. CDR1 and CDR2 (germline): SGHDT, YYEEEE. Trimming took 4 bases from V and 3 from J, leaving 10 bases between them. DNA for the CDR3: TGTGCCAGCAGCGTATACAGAGACACTGAAGCTTTCTTT. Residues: CASSVYRDTEAFF. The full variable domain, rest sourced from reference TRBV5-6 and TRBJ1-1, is DAGVTQSPTHLIKTRGQQVTLRCSPKSGHDTVSWYQQALGQGPQFIFQYYEEEERQRGNFPDRFSGHQFPNYSSELNVNALLLGDSALYLCASSVYRDTEAFFGQGTRLTVV.

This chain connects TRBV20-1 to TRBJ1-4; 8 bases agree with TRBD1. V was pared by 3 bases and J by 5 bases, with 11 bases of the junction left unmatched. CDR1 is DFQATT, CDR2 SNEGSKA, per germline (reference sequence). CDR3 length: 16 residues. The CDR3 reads CSARDGTGARNEKLFF. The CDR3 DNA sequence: TGCAGTGCTAGGGACGGGACAGGAGCCAGGAATGAAAAACTGTTTTTT.

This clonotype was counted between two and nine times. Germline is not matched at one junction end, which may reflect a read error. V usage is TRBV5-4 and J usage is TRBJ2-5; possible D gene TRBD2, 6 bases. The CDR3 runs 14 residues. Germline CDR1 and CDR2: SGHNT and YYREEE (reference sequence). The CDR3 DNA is TGCGCCAGCAGCGACCTACTAGCAGGAGAGACCCAGTACTTC. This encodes CASSDLLAGETQYF.

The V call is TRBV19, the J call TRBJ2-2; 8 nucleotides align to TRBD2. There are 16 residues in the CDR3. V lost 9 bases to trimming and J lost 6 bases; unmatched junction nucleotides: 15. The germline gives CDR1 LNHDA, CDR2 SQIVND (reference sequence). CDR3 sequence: CASSLSGLVGSGELFF. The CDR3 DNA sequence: TGTGCCAGCAGTTTGTCGGGACTAGTCGGATCCGGGGAGCTGTTTTTT.

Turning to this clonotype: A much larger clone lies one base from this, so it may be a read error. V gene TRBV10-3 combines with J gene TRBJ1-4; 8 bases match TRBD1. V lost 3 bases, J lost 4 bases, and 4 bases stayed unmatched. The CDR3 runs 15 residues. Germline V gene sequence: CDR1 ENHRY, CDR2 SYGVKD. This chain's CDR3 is CAISDDRGLNEKLFF. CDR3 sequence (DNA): TGTGCCATCAGTGACGACAGGGGCCTTAATGAAAAACTGTTTTTT.

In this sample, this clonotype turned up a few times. The chain's CDR3 is CASSIEKGWRQPQHF. CDR3 sequence (DNA): TGTGCCAGTAGTATAGAAAAGGGGTGGAGACAGCCCCAGCATTTT. The V call is TRBV19, the J call TRBJ1-5; a weak D match, TRBD1 (5 bases). Germline CDR1 reads LNHDA; CDR2 reads SQIVND (reference sequence). Trimming stripped 0 bases from V and 7 bases from J, with 13 bases between. CDR3 length: 15 amino acids. Complete variable domain (other parts from reference TRBV19 and TRBJ1-5): DGGITQSPKYLFRKEGQNVTLSCEQNLNHDAMYWYRQDPGQGLRLIYYSQIVNDFQKGDIAEGYSVSREKKESFPLTVTSAQKNPTAFYLCASSIEKGWRQPQHFGDGTRLSIL.

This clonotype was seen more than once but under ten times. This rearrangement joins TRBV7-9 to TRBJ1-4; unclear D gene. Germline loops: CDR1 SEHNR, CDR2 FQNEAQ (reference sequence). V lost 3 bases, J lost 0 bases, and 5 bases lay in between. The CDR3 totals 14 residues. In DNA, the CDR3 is TGTGCCAGCAGCTTTCCCCCAACTAATGAAAAACTGTTTTTT. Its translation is CASSFPPTNEKLFF.

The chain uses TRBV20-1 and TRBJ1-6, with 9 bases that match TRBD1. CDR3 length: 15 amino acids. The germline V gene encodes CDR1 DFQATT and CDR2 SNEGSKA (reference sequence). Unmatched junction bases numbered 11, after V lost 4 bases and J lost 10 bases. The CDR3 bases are TGCAGTGCTACCACCTGGACAGGGGTTGGATCACCCCTCCACTTT. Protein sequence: CSATTWTGVGSPLHF.